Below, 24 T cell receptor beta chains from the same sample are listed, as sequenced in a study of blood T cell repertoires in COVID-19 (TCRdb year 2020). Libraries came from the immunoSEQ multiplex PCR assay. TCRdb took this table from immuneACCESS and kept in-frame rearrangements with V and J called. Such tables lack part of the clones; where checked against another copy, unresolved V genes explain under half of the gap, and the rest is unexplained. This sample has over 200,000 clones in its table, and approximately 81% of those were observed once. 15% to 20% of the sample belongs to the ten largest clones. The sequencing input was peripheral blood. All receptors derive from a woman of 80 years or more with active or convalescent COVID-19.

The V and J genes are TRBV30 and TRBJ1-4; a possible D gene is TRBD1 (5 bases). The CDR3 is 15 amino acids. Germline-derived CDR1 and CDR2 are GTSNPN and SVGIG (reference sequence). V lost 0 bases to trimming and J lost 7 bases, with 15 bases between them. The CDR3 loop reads CAWSVKGGAAEKLFF. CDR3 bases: TGTGCCTGGAGTGTAAAGGGAGGGGCGGCTGAAAAACTGTTTTTT. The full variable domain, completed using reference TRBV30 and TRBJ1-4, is SQTIHQWPATLVQPVGSPLSLECTVEGTSNPNLYWYRQAAGRGLQLLFYSVGIGQISSEVPQNLSASRPQDRQFILSSKKLLLSDSGFYLCAWSVKGGAAEKLFFGSGTQLSVL.

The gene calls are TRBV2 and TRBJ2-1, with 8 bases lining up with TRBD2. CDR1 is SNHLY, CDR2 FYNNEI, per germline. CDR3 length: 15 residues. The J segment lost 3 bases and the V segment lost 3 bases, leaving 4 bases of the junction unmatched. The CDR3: CASSEIGGDYNEQFF. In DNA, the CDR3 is TGTGCCAGCAGTGAGATCGGGGGGGACTACAATGAGCAGTTCTTC.

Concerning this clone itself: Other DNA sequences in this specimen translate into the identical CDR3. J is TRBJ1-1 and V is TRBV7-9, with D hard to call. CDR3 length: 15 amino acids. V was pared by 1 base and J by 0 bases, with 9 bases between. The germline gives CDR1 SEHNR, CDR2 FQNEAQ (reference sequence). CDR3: CASSLGAVMNTEAFF. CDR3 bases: TGTGCCAGCAGCTTAGGTGCGGTCATGAACACTGAAGCTTTCTTT. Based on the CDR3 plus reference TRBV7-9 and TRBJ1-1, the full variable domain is DTGVSQNPRHKITKRGQNVTFRCDPISEHNRLYWYRQTLGQGPEFLTYFQNEAQLEKSRLLSDRFSAERPKGSFSTLEIQRTEQGDSAMYLCASSLGAVMNTEAFFGQGTRLTVV.

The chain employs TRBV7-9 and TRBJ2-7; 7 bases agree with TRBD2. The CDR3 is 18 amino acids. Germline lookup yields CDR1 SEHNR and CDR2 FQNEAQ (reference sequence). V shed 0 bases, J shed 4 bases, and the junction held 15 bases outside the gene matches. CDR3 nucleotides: TGTGCCAGCAGCTTAGCGCTGTATGGGCGGGGGACCGGGTACGAGCAGTACTTC. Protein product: CASSLALYGRGTGYEQYF.

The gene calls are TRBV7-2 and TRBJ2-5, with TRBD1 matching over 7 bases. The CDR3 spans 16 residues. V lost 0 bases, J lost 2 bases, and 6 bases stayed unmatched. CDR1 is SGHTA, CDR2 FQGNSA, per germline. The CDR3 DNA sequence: TGTGCCAGCAGCTTAGCTTACGGCAGGGGGCAAGAGACCCAGTACTTC. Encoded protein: CASSLAYGRGQETQYF.

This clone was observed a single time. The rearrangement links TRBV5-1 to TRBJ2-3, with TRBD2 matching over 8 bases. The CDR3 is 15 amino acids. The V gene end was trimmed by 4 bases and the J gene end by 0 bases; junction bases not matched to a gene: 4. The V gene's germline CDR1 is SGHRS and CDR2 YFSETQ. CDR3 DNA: TGCGCCAGCAGCGATAGCGGGGCCAGCACAGATACGCAGTATTTT. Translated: CASSDSGASTDTQYF.

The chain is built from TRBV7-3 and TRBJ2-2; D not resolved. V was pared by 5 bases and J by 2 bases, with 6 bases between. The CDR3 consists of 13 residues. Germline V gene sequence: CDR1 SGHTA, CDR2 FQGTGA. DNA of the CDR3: TGTGCCAGCAGCGTTACTAACACCGGGGAGCTGTTTTTT. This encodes CASSVTNTGELFF. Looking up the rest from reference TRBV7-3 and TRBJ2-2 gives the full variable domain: GAGVSQTPSNKVTEKGKYVELRCDPISGHTALYWYRQSLGQGPEFLIYFQGTGAADDSGLPNDRFFAVRPEGSVSTLKIQRTERGDSAVYLCASSVTNTGELFFGEGSRLTVL.

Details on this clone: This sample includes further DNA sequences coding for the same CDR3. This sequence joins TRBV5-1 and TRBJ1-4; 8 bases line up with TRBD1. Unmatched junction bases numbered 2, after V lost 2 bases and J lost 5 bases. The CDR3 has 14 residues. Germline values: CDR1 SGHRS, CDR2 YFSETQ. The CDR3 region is CASSLGQGNEKLFF. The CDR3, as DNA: TGCGCCAGCAGCTTAGGACAGGGAAATGAAAAACTGTTTTTT.

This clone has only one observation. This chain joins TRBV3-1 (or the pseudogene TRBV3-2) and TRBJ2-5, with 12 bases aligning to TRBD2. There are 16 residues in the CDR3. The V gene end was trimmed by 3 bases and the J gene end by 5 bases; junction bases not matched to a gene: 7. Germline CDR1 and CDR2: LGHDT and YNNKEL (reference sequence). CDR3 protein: CASSHRTSGVRETQYF. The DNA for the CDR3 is TGTGCCAGCAGCCACAGGACTAGCGGGGTAAGGGAGACCCAGTACTTC.

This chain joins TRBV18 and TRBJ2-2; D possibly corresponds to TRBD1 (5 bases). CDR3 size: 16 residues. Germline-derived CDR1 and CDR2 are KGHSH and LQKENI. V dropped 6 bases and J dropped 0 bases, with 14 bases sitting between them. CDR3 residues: CASSPQTVANTGELFF. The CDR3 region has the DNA TGTGCCAGCTCCCCCCAGACAGTGGCGAACACCGGGGAGCTGTTTTTT.

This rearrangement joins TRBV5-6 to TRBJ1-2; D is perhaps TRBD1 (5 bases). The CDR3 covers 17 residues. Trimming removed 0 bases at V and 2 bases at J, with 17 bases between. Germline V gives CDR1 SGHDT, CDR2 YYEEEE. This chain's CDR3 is CASSLEGRLSPNYGYTF. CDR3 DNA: TGTGCCAGCAGCTTGGAGGGGCGTCTGTCCCCAAACTATGGCTACACCTTC.

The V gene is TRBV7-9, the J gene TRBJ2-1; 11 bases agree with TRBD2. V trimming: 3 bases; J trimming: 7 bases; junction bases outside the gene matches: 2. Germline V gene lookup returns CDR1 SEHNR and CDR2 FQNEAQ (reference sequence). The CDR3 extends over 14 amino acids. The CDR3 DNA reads TGTGCCAGCAGCTTGGGACTAGCGGTTAATGAGCAGTTCTTC. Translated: CASSLGLAVNEQFF.

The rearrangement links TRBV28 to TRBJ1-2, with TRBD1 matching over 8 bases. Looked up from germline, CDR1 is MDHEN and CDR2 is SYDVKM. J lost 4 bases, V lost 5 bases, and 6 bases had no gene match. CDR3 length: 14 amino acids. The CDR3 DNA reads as TGTGCCAGCAGTGCAACAGGGGGAGGCTATGGCTACACCTTC. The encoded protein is CASSATGGGYGYTF.

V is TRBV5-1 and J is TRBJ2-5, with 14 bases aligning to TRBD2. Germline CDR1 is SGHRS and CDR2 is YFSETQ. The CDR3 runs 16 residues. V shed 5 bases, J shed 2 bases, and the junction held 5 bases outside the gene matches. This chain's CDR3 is CASSFGLAGGQETQYF. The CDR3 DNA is TGCGCCAGCAGTTTTGGACTAGCGGGGGGTCAAGAGACCCAGTACTTC.

The CDR3 loop reads CASSGLAGYTGELFF. In DNA, the CDR3 is TGTGCCAGTAGTGGACTAGCGGGCTACACCGGGGAGCTGTTTTTT. This chain uses TRBV19 with TRBJ2-2, with 11 positions matching TRBD2. The germline V gene has CDR1 LNHDA and CDR2 SQIVND (reference sequence). CDR3 length: 15 residues. V lost 5 bases, J lost 3 bases, and 2 bases stayed unmatched.

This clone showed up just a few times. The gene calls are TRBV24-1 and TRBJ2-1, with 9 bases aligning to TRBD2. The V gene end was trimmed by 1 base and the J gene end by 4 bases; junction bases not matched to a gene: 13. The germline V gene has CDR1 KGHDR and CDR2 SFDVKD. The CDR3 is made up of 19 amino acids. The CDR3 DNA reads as TGTGCCACCAGTGATTTTGGCGGGGGGGGCACGAGGCCTTACAATGAGCAGTTCTTC. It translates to CATSDFGGGGTRPYNEQFF.

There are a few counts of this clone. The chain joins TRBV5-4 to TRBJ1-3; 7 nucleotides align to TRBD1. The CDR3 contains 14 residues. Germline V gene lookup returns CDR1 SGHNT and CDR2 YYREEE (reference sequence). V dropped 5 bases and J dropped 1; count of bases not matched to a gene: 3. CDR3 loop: CASRTQGSGNTIYF. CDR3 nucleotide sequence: TGTGCCAGCAGGACACAGGGGTCTGGAAACACCATATATTTT.

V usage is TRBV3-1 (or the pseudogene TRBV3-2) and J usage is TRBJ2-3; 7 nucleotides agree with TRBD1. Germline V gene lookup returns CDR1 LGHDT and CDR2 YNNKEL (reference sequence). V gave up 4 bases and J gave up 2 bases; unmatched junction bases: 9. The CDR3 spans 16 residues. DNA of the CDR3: TGTGCCAGCAGCCGGCTGGGGACAGCCAACACAGATACGCAGTATTTT. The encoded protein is CASSRLGTANTDTQYF.

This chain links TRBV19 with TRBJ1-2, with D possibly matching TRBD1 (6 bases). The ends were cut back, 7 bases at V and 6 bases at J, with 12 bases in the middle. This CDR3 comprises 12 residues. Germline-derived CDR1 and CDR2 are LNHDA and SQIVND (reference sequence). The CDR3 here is CASTRDTHGYTF. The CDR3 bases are TGTGCCAGTACCAGGGACACTCATGGCTACACCTTC. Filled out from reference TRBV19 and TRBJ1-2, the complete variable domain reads DGGITQSPKYLFRKEGQNVTLSCEQNLNHDAMYWYRQDPGQGLRLIYYSQIVNDFQKGDIAEGYSVSREKKESFPLTVTSAQKNPTAFYLCASTRDTHGYTFGSGTRLTVV.

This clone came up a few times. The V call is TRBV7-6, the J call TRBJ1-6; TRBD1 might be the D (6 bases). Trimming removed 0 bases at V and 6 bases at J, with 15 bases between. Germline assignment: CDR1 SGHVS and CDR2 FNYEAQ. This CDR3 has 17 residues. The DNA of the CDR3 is TGTGCCAGCAGCTTAGCGGGGGCAGGGGCTATTAATTCACCCCTCCACTTT. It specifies CASSLAGAGAINSPLHF.

The CDR3 sequence is CASTLTGHQPQHF. The CDR3 DNA reads as TGTGCCAGTACCCTGACAGGACATCAGCCCCAGCATTTT. V is TRBV19 and J is TRBJ1-5; tentatively, D is TRBD1 (6 bases). Trimming removed 7 bases from V and 5 bases from J, with 12 bases in between. Germline V lookup: CDR1 LNHDA, CDR2 SQIVND (reference sequence). The CDR3 loop spans 13 amino acids.

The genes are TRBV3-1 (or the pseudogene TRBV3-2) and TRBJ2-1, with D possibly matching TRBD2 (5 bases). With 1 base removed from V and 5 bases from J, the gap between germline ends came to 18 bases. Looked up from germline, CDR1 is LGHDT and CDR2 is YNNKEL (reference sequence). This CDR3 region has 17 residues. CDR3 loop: CASSQVRAAFRHNEQFF. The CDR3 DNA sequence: TGTGCCAGCAGCCAAGTCAGAGCGGCCTTCCGGCACAATGAGCAGTTCTTC.

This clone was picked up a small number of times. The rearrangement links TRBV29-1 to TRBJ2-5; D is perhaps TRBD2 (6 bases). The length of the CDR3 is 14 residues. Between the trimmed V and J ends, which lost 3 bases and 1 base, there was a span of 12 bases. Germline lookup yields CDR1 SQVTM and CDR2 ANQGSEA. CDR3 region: CSVDGQGLQETQYF. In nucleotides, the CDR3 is TGCAGCGTTGACGGGCAGGGACTCCAAGAGACCCAGTACTTC.

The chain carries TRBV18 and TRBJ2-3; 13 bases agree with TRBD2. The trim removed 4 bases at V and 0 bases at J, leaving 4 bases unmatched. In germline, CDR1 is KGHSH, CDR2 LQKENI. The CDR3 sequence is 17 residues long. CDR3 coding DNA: TGTGCCAGCTCACACGGGACTAGCGGGACTAGCACAGATACGCAGTATTTT. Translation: CASSHGTSGTSTDTQYF.